Presented here are 14 T cell receptor beta chains from one specimen sequenced in a study of cytomegalovirus exposure and HLA in healthy donors. 13 Jbeta primers and 60 Vbeta primers were used for the PCR. Assay: immunoSEQ multiplex PCR; the TCRdb copy retains only in-frame clones and omits some. Of over 95,000 clones listed, around 77% were seen once; the top ten hold less than 5.5%. The material sequenced was PBMCs. These receptors all stem from a woman in her 30s in good health and CMV-seropositive.

The chain employs TRBV7-9 and TRBJ2-1, with TRBD2 matching over 12 bases. Germline V gives CDR1 SEHNR, CDR2 FQNEAQ (reference sequence). Trimming at V came to 5 bases and at J to 13 bases, leaving 18 bases not matched to a gene. The length of the CDR3 is 17 residues. The CDR3, as DNA: TGTGCCAGCAGCGCACCCCCGGGACTAGCGGGCCCCCGGGGCCAGTTCTTC. It codes for CASSAPPGLAGPRGQFF. Using reference TRBV7-9 and TRBJ2-1 for the parts outside the CDR3, the full variable domain is DTGVSQNPRHKITKRGQNVTFRCDPISEHNRLYWYRQTLGQGPEFLTYFQNEAQLEKSRLLSDRFSAERPKGSFSTLEIQRTEQGDSAMYLCASSAPPGLAGPRGQFFGPGTRLTVL.

The V call is TRBV4-1, the J call TRBJ2-7; D possibly corresponds to TRBD2 (7 bases). Germline CDR1 is MGHRA and CDR2 is YSYEKL. The CDR3 covers 16 residues. Trimming shortened V by 4 bases and J by 2 bases, and 18 bases separated the two germline ends. CDR3 sequence (DNA): TGCGCCAGCAGCCTCGCGGGGGCCAGTTTTACCTACGAGCAGTACTTC. It translates to CASSLAGASFTYEQYF.

This chain uses TRBV19 with TRBJ2-3; maybe TRBD2 (5 bases). V was cut by 5 bases and J by 6 bases, with 12 bases left in between. This CDR3 region has 13 residues. In germline, CDR1 is LNHDA, CDR2 SQIVND (reference sequence). CDR3 region: CASSRGMGDTQYF. The CDR3 DNA follows: TGTGCCAGTAGTCGGGGAATGGGGGATACGCAGTATTTT.

V and J are TRBV28 and TRBJ1-4; D unclear. V gave up 2 bases and J gave up 5 bases, with 9 bases separating them. Looked up from germline, CDR1 is MDHEN and CDR2 is SYDVKM. The CDR3 has 14 residues. CDR3 DNA sequence: TGTGCCAGCAGTTTACGTCCTTTAAATGAAAAACTGTTTTTT. Translating gives CASSLRPLNEKLFF.

The chain combines TRBV5-1 with TRBJ1-1; tentative D call: TRBD1 (6 bases). Trimming pared 3 bases from V and 1 base from J, leaving 19 bases between. CDR3 length: 17 amino acids. Germline CDR1 and CDR2: SGHRS and YFSETQ. In DNA, the CDR3 is TGCGCCAGCAGCTCGACGATACAGGGAAATACGAACACTGAAGCTTTCTTT. Its translation: CASSSTIQGNTNTEAFF.

The chain's CDR3 is CASRQNTEAFF. The CDR3 DNA sequence: TGTGCCAGCAGACAGAACACTGAAGCTTTCTTT. The chain carries TRBV6-5 and TRBJ1-1, with unresolved D. This CDR3 has 11 amino acids. V lost 6 bases, J lost 1 base, and 3 bases lay in between. Germline V gene sequence: CDR1 MNHEY, CDR2 SVGAGI.

The chain joins TRBV19 to TRBJ2-1; 9 positions match TRBD2. The CDR3 extends over 14 amino acids. With V trimmed by 7 bases and J by 8 bases, 9 bases remained unmatched. Germline V CDR1 and CDR2: LNHDA, SQIVND (reference sequence). DNA for the CDR3: TGTGCCAGTAAACCTCTAGCGGGAAGTTATGAGCAGTTCTTC. Translated, it gives CASKPLAGSYEQFF.

The chain has TRBV5-1 and TRBJ2-3; 10 bases align to TRBD2. CDR3 length equals 16 residues. Germline V gives CDR1 SGHRS, CDR2 YFSETQ. Trimming removed 7 bases from V and 2 bases from J; junction bases left unmatched: 10. CDR3 region: CASGLTGTSVTDTQYF. Here the CDR3 DNA reads TGCGCCAGCGGATTAACCGGGACTAGCGTCACAGATACGCAGTATTTT.

The chain links TRBV5-1 to TRBJ2-1; possible D gene TRBD1, 6 bases. The germline V and J ends were trimmed by 4 bases and 0 bases, with 8 bases remaining between them. The CDR3 sequence is 14 residues long. Germline V gene lookup returns CDR1 SGHRS and CDR2 YFSETQ. This CDR3 is CASSVGASYNEQFF. In DNA, the CDR3 is TGCGCCAGCAGCGTGGGGGCCTCCTACAATGAGCAGTTCTTC.

The V and J genes are TRBV29-1 and TRBJ1-1; maybe TRBD1 (6 bases). The CDR3 is 13 amino acids. With 6 bases removed from V and 5 bases from J, the gap between germline ends came to 16 bases. CDR1 SQVTM and CDR2 ANQGSEA come from the germline V gene. In DNA, the CDR3 is TGCAGCGTGGATTGGGGGCTCGGGACTGAAGCTTTCTTT. Translation gives CSVDWGLGTEAFF.

This clone was counted between two and nine times. CDR3 loop: CASSLSLAGGTGELFF. The DNA of the CDR3 is TGTGCCAGCAGCTTAAGTTTAGCGGGAGGAACCGGGGAGCTGTTTTTT. The V call is TRBV13, the J call TRBJ2-2, with TRBD2 identical over 10 bases. The CDR3 is made up of 16 amino acids. CDR1 and CDR2 (germline): PRHDT, FYEKMQ (reference sequence). J was trimmed by 5 bases and V by 2 bases; bases with no gene match: 5.

J is TRBJ2-1 and V is TRBV29-1, with D hard to call. Trimming cost V 5 bases and J 1 base, with 15 bases left between them. Germline V gene data show CDR1 as SQVTM and CDR2 as ANQGSEA. This CDR3 region has 15 residues. The CDR3 coding sequence is TGCAGCGTTCCTTTCTCCCCTATTTCCTACAATGAGCAGTTCTTC. Translating gives CSVPFSPISYNEQFF.

The chain combines TRBV5-1 with TRBJ2-3, with TRBD2 matching over 8 bases. In germline, CDR1 is SGHRS, CDR2 YFSETQ. This CDR3 spans 14 amino acids. Germline trimming cut 2 bases from V and 5 bases from J; bases unmatched to any gene: 4. This CDR3 is CASSFGGARDTQYF. In nucleotides, the CDR3 is TGCGCCAGCAGCTTCGGGGGGGCCAGAGATACGCAGTATTTT.

The chain combines TRBV6-1 with TRBJ2-7; 8 bases line up with TRBD2. CDR3 size: 14 residues. Per germline, CDR1 MNHNS and CDR2 SASEGT. V dropped 0 bases and J dropped 6; count of bases not matched to a gene: 4. CDR3 bases: TGTGCCAGCAGTGAAGCGGCGACTAGCGCCGAGCAGTACTTC. Protein product: CASSEAATSAEQYF.